What follows are 25 T cell receptor beta chains derived from one specimen sequenced in a study of T-cell memory formation after mild COVID-19. TCRdb reprocessed the 5' RACE reads via MiXCR and lists one record per CDR3 protein. The top ten clones hold over 20% of a sample with about 320,000 distinct CDR3 sequences, roughly an eighth of them seen once. Material: PBMCs or a T cell subset sorted from them (not recorded which). The receptors shown here come from a man younger than 35 who had mild COVID-19 (a few samples of this study predate the infection). Cell type and time point are not known.

The chain joins TRBV6-2 or TRBV6-3 to TRBJ2-7; D might be TRBD1 (5 bases). Germline lookup yields CDR1 MNHEY and CDR2 SVGEGT. V was cut by 6 bases and J by 7 bases, with 13 bases left in between. The CDR3 totals 12 residues. This CDR3 is CASSLPGKEQYV. In DNA form, the CDR3 reads TGTGCCAGCAGCCTACCAGGGAAGGAGCAGTACGTC.

This clonotype was seen repeatedly, ten times or more. The genes are TRBV11-1 and TRBJ2-5; 7 bases are a match to TRBD2. The CDR3 totals 13 residues. The trim removed 5 bases at V and 4 bases at J, leaving 4 bases unmatched. In germline, CDR1 is SGHAT, CDR2 FQDESV (reference sequence). The CDR3 nucleotides are TGTGCCAGCAGCAGCGGGGTCGGAGAGACCCAGTACTTC. It yields the protein CASSSGVGETQYF.

This clonotype was observed a few times. The genes are TRBV3-1 and TRBJ1-2; D might be TRBD1 (5 bases). Trimming cost V 0 bases and J 4 bases, with 12 bases left between them. This CDR3 comprises 15 residues. Germline V gene lookup returns CDR1 LGHDT and CDR2 YNNKEL (reference sequence). For the CDR3, the DNA is TGTGCCAGCAGCCAAGATCTTGACAGAATCTATGGCTACACCTTC. Translating it yields CASSQDLDRIYGYTF.

This clonotype was detected once. The chain employs TRBV7-2 and TRBJ2-3, with 7 bases identical to TRBD2. This CDR3 is built from 15 residues. Germline V gives CDR1 SGHTA, CDR2 FQGNSA. V trimming: 5 bases; J trimming: 4 bases; junction bases outside the gene matches: 9. The CDR3 sequence is CASSPLGRGSDTQYF. CDR3 in DNA: TGTGCCAGCAGCCCTCTTGGGAGGGGCTCAGATACGCAGTATTTT.

This clonotype was found many times. The chain uses TRBV5-1 and TRBJ2-5; a weak D match, TRBD1 (5 bases). The V gene's germline CDR1 is SGHRS and CDR2 YFSETQ. The length of the CDR3 is 14 residues. The V and J ends lost 5 bases and 5 bases respectively, with 16 bases between them. Here the CDR3 DNA reads TGCGCCAGCAGAGGGGCCGCTAATAAGGAGACCCAGTACTTC. Its translation: CASRGAANKETQYF.

This chain joins TRBV20-1 and TRBJ2-1; the D gene is possibly TRBD2 (6 bases). V was shortened by 3 bases and J by 5 bases, with 14 bases between the two germline ends. CDR3 length: 14 amino acids. Germline CDR1 is DFQATT and CDR2 is SNEGSKA (reference sequence). The CDR3 coding sequence is TGCAGTGCTAGCGGGGGATCCCCCCACAATGAGCAGTTCTTC. The encoded protein is CSASGGSPHNEQFF.

The chain uses TRBV7-2 and TRBJ2-1; 11 positions match TRBD2. V lost 6 bases, J lost 5 bases, and 9 bases stayed unmatched. The V gene's germline CDR1 is SGHTA and CDR2 FQGNSA. This CDR3 has 16 amino acids. Written as DNA, the CDR3 is TGTGCCAGCAGTCCGATATTGGGACTAGCGGACAATGAGCAGTTCTTC. Amino acid sequence: CASSPILGLADNEQFF. The variable domain in full, completed from reference TRBV7-2 and TRBJ2-1, reads GAGVSQSPSNKVTEKGKDVELRCDPISGHTALYWYRQSLGQGLEFLIYFQGNSAPDKSGLPSDRFSAERTGGSVSTLTIQRTQQEDSAVYLCASSPILGLADNEQFFGPGTRLTVL.

This clonotype was picked up many times. The rearrangement links TRBV7-2 to TRBJ1-2; a weak D match, TRBD1 (5 bases). Germline V gene lookup returns CDR1 SGHTA and CDR2 FQGNSA. This CDR3 contains 15 residues. V gave up 2 bases and J gave up 7 bases, with 17 bases separating them. CDR3 in DNA: TGTGCCAGCAGCTTACAGGCAAACCGGGACGGTGGCTACACCTTC. Translation gives CASSLQANRDGGYTF.

This clonotype was seen a handful of times. The gene calls are TRBV3-1 and TRBJ1-6; no firm D call. This CDR3 comprises 18 residues. From germline, CDR1 is LGHDT and CDR2 YNNKEL (reference sequence). The germline V and J ends were trimmed by 0 bases and 0 bases, with 12 bases remaining between them. The CDR3 sequence is CASSQDRVWSSYNSPLHF. In DNA, the CDR3 is TGTGCCAGCAGCCAAGATCGAGTGTGGAGCTCCTATAATTCACCCCTCCACTTT.

This clonotype was detected only a few times. V gene TRBV20-1 combines with J gene TRBJ2-3; 7 bases are shared with TRBD1. This CDR3 is 13 amino acids long. J was trimmed by 3 bases and V by 8 bases; bases with no gene match: 8. Germline V CDR1 and CDR2: DFQATT, SNEGSKA (reference sequence). CDR3 bases: TGCAGTAAAACAGGGGTAGGGACAGATACGCAGTATTTT. It encodes CSKTGVGTDTQYF.

The chain joins TRBV5-1 to TRBJ1-5; D gene ambiguous. Germline lookup yields CDR1 SGHRS and CDR2 YFSETQ. There are 17 residues in the CDR3. Trimming stripped 0 bases from V and 2 bases from J, with 15 bases between. CDR3 in amino acids: CASSLAPAGLGNQPQHF. The CDR3, as DNA: TGCGCCAGCAGCTTGGCCCCAGCAGGCCTCGGCAATCAGCCCCAGCATTTT.

The chain recombines TRBV20-1 with TRBJ2-1, with TRBD2 matching 7 bases. This CDR3 is 15 amino acids long. V lost 3 bases and J lost 7; bases outside the gene matches: 12. CDR1 is DFQATT, CDR2 SNEGSKA, per germline (reference sequence). CDR3 amino acids: CSARAVGTTGNEQFF. The CDR3 DNA sequence: TGCAGTGCTAGGGCGGTGGGGACTACCGGTAATGAGCAGTTCTTC.

This clonotype was seen more than once but under ten times. The chain is built from TRBV5-1 and TRBJ1-2; D remains unclear. The germline V gene encodes CDR1 SGHRS and CDR2 YFSETQ. The CDR3 extends over 13 amino acids. V shed 0 bases and J shed 8 bases, with 11 bases lying between them. The CDR3 loop reads CASSLAGVSGYTF. Written as DNA, the CDR3 is TGCGCCAGCAGCTTGGCCGGCGTCAGCGGCTACACCTTC.

The V gene is TRBV4-2, the J gene TRBJ2-3; D is perhaps TRBD2 (6 bases). This CDR3 region has 16 residues. The germline gives CDR1 LGHNA, CDR2 YNFKEQ. Trimming took 6 bases from V and 0 from J, leaving 16 bases between them. The CDR3 bases are TGTGCCAGCAGACTATACAATAGCGGTAGCACAGATACGCAGTATTTT. Amino acid sequence: CASRLYNSGSTDTQYF.

Points on this clonotype: A junction boundary mismatches the germline segment, possibly from a read error. This chain joins TRBV5-5 and TRBJ2-4; D ambiguous. Germline CDR1 and CDR2: SGHKS and YYEKEE (reference sequence). The CDR3 is 13 amino acids. CDR3 protein: CASSLEQKNIQCF. For the CDR3, the DNA is TGTGCCAGCAGCTTGGAACAGAAAAACATTCAGTGCTTC.

This clonotype was seen only a few times. This rearrangement joins TRBV20-1 to TRBJ1-3; no clear D. CDR3 length: 13 amino acids. CDR1 DFQATT and CDR2 SNEGSKA come from the germline V gene (reference sequence). Trimming took 0 bases from V and 2 from J, leaving 5 bases between them. The CDR3 loop reads CSARDEAGNTIYF. CDR3 sequence (DNA): TGCAGTGCTAGAGACGAAGCTGGAAACACCATATATTTT.

This clonotype was seen more than once but under ten times. The chain couples TRBV23-1 to TRBJ2-1; 8 nucleotides agree with TRBD1. TRBV23-1 is treated as an ORF (open reading frame) with a function not yet certain. With 6 bases clipped from V and 7 bases from J, the junction kept 8 bases outside the gene matches. This CDR3 contains 14 residues. CDR3 DNA sequence: TGCGCCAGCAGATTGGACAGGGAAGGGAATGAGCAGTTCTTC. This translates into CASRLDREGNEQFF.

This clonotype was seen only a few times. CDR3 coding DNA: TGTGCCAGCAGTTTAAAATCAGGGTCCTATAATTCACCCCTCCACTTT. It yields the protein CASSLKSGSYNSPLHF. The chain links TRBV27 to TRBJ1-6, with D possibly TRBD1 on 5 matching bases. V dropped 2 bases and J dropped 1 base, with 9 bases sitting between them. CDR1 is MNHEY and CDR2 is SMNVEV in the germline V gene (reference sequence). The CDR3 is 16 residues long.

This clonotype was found a few times. CDR3 sequence reads: CASSIGRELFF. In DNA, the CDR3 is TGTGCCAGCAGCATCGGGCGGGAGCTGTTTTTT. The V gene is TRBV6-5, the J gene TRBJ2-2; no firm D call. This CDR3 region has 11 residues. Germline CDR1 MNHEY, CDR2 SVGAGI. The V end lost 6 bases, the J end lost 9 bases, and 8 bases lay between the germline ends.

The V and J genes are TRBV11-1 and TRBJ2-5; TRBD1 or TRBD2 may be the D gene (5 bases each). From germline, CDR1 is SGHAT and CDR2 FQDESV (reference sequence). Trimming cost V 2 bases and J 3 bases, with 10 bases left between them. This CDR3 region has 14 residues. The CDR3 protein is CASSLTGTKETQYF. The CDR3, as DNA: TGTGCCAGCAGCTTAACCGGGACCAAAGAGACCCAGTACTTC.

This clonotype was observed a handful of times. This chain joins TRBV7-8 and TRBJ1-3; D unclear. V lost 5 bases, J lost 1 base, and 12 bases lay in between. The germline V gene has CDR1 SGHVS and CDR2 FQNEAQ. The CDR3 contains 15 residues. The CDR3 DNA sequence: TGTGCCAGCAGCCCCCTCGGAGGATCTGGAAACACCATATATTTT. Translating gives CASSPLGGSGNTIYF.

This clonotype was counted at least ten times. This chain links TRBV29-1 with TRBJ2-7, with no clear D. Germline V CDR1 and CDR2: SQVTM, ANQGSEA. Trimming took 7 bases from V and 2 from J, leaving 12 bases between them. The CDR3 has 12 residues. This chain's CDR3 is CSALTEAYEQYF. In DNA, the CDR3 is TGCAGCGCCCTGACCGAAGCCTACGAGCAGTACTTC.

The genes are TRBV5-1 and TRBJ2-5; 10 positions agree with TRBD1. Trimming at V came to 0 bases and at J to 1 base, leaving 3 bases not matched to a gene. The CDR3 spans 16 residues. The V gene's germline CDR1 is SGHRS and CDR2 YFSETQ. The CDR3, as DNA: TGCGCCAGCAGCTTGGGGACAGGGGGATTCCAAGAGACCCAGTACTTC. It is translated as CASSLGTGGFQETQYF.

The table lists this clonotype with many counts. The gene calls are TRBV4-3 and TRBJ2-1; 11 bases align to TRBD2. The CDR3 sequence is 15 residues long. With V trimmed by 5 bases and J by 4 bases, 4 bases remained unmatched. In germline, CDR1 is LGHNA, CDR2 YSLEER. CDR3 amino acids: CASSFTSGGYNEQFF. The CDR3, as DNA: TGCGCCAGCAGCTTCACTAGCGGGGGTTACAATGAGCAGTTCTTC.

This clonotype turned up a few times. The chain uses TRBV10-3 and TRBJ2-7, with 10 bases aligning to TRBD2. V dropped 7 bases and J dropped 4; count of bases not matched to a gene: 13. Germline loops: CDR1 ENHRY, CDR2 SYGVKD. The CDR3 is 16 amino acids. The CDR3: CAINTLGTSAYYEQYF. CDR3 bases: TGTGCCATCAACACGCTTGGGACTAGCGCCTATTACGAGCAGTACTTC.